This paragraph reports one T cell receptor beta chain. Its specificity is not known. Germline assignment: CDR1 GTSNPN and CDR2 SVGIG (reference sequence). V was pared by 1 base and J by 2 bases, with 6 bases between. This CDR3 contains 12 residues. This sample is part of a study of cytomegalovirus exposure and HLA in healthy donors. The wider study: Early on, a data release was issued that held 65 million to 100 million unique TCRs from HLA-typed donors.

The PCR made use of 60 Vbeta and 13 Jbeta primers. Sequencing used immunoSEQ multiplex PCR; TCRdb keeps in-frame clones, though not all of them. The table lists about 69,000 clones, more than 60% of them singletons. Overall study results and limits: TCR beta chains numbering 164 were designated cytomegalovirus-associated. Later analysis revealed greater clonal expansion in HLA-associated TCR beta chains than in equally common others.

The J gene is TRBJ2-7, the V gene TRBV30; tentatively, D is TRBD1 (6 bases). The sequence was obtained from a male donor in good health and CMV-seropositive. Sequenced: PBMCs. The CDR3 DNA is TGTGCCTGGAGTGGACAGGCCTACGAGCAGTACTTC. Its translation: CAWSGQAYEQYF. The variable domain in full, completed from reference TRBV30 and TRBJ2-7, reads SQTIHQWPATLVQPVGSPLSLECTVEGTSNPNLYWYRQAAGRGLQLLFYSVGIGQISSEVPQNLSASRPQDRQFILSSKKLLLSDSGFYLCAWSGQAYEQYFGPGTRLTVT.